These 15 T cell receptor beta chains came from one sample sequenced in a study of CD8+ T cells in alopecia areata. RNA was extracted and reverse transcribed into cDNA as the sequencing template. TCRdb's copy holds only in-frame clones and misses some; the assay was immunoSEQ multiplex PCR. This table has about 130,000 clones, about 49% appearing once. Sequences were derived from CD8+ T cells sorted from blood, sampled at week 0. These receptor sequences come from a human donor with alopecia areata.

V gene TRBV27 combines with J gene TRBJ2-4; a weak D match, TRBD1 (6 bases). There are 14 residues in the CDR3. V was pared by 0 bases and J by 6 bases, with 9 bases between. Germline CDR1 reads MNHEY; CDR2 reads SMNVEV (reference sequence). The CDR3 DNA is TGTGCCAGCAGTTTATCGTCCAGGGGAAACATTCAGTACTTC. Translating gives CASSLSSRGNIQYF.

This clone has more than one count but fewer than ten. The chain has TRBV29-1 and TRBJ2-7; D may match TRBD1 or TRBD2 (5 bases each). This CDR3 spans 11 amino acids. V lost 5 bases, J lost 3 bases, and 8 bases lay in between. CDR1 and CDR2 from the germline V gene are SQVTM and ANQGSEA. This CDR3 reads CSVSGGYEQYF. The CDR3 nucleotides are TGCAGCGTTAGTGGGGGCTACGAGCAGTACTTC.

This sequence joins TRBV5-4 and TRBJ1-2; possibly TRBD1 for D (5 bases). V was trimmed by 0 bases and J by 6 bases, leaving 18 bases between them. This CDR3 has 16 residues. CDR1 and CDR2 from the germline V gene are SGHNT and YYREEE (reference sequence). The CDR3 sequence: CASSLEETEPTDGYTF. CDR3 sequence (DNA): TGTGCCAGCAGCTTGGAGGAGACAGAGCCCACGGATGGCTACACCTTC. The variable domain in full, completed from reference TRBV5-4 and TRBJ1-2, reads ETGVTQSPTHLIKTRGQQVTLRCSSQSGHNTVSWYQQALGQGPQFIFQYYREEENGRGNFPPRFSGLQFPNYSSELNVNALELDDSALYLCASSLEETEPTDGYTFGSGTRLTVV.

This clone was detected only a few times. This rearrangement joins TRBV29-1 to TRBJ2-7, with D unresolved. Looked up from germline, CDR1 is SQVTM and CDR2 is ANQGSEA. Deletions cut 1 base from V and 7 bases from J, with 8 bases between. The CDR3 sequence is 11 residues long. The CDR3 bases are TGCAGCGTTGAAGGCGCTGGGGAGCAGTACTTC. Its protein product is CSVEGAGEQYF.

The rearrangement links TRBV13 to TRBJ1-2, with D maybe TRBD1 (6 bases). Per the germline V gene, CDR1 is PRHDT and CDR2 is FYEKMQ (reference sequence). Trimming cost V 1 base and J 9 bases, with 9 bases left between them. CDR3 length: 12 residues. CDR3 coding DNA: TGTGCCAGCAGCTTAGAACAGGGACGCTACACCTTC. Its translation is CASSLEQGRYTF.

V gene TRBV6-1 combines with J gene TRBJ2-7; 9 bases line up with TRBD1. J lost 9 bases, V lost 3 bases, and 12 bases had no gene match. The CDR3 is made up of 15 amino acids. Germline V gives CDR1 MNHNS, CDR2 SASEGT. The DNA for the CDR3 is TGTGCCAGCAGTGATCTGGACAGGGGTCTGCTCGGGCAGTACTTC. It translates to CASSDLDRGLLGQYF.

V is TRBV18 and J is TRBJ2-7; TRBD1 matches 8 bases. J gave up 2 bases and V 3 bases, and 6 bases lay outside the gene matches. The CDR3 sequence is 15 residues long. Looked up from germline, CDR1 is KGHSH and CDR2 is LQKENI. As DNA, the CDR3 is TGTGCCAGCTCACCCCCAGGACAGGGAGCCTACGAGCAGTACTTC. This codes for CASSPPGQGAYEQYF.

The chain has TRBV29-1 and TRBJ2-7; D perhaps matches TRBD1 (5 bases). Germline lookup yields CDR1 SQVTM and CDR2 ANQGSEA. The CDR3 length is 14 residues. Trimming stripped 2 bases from V and 2 bases from J, with 13 bases between. The CDR3 DNA is TGCAGCGTTGAACTGCGACAGTCCACCTACGAGCAGTACTTC. This translates into CSVELRQSTYEQYF.

The gene calls are TRBV30 and TRBJ2-3; the D is unclear. V lost 5 bases, J lost 8 bases, and 14 bases lay in between. Germline V gene sequence: CDR1 GTSNPN, CDR2 SVGIG (reference sequence). This CDR3 has 12 residues. CDR3 loop: CAWDLDAITQYF. DNA of the CDR3: TGTGCCTGGGACCTTGATGCCATTACGCAGTATTTT.

Details on this clone: Other DNA sequences in the same sample also yield this CDR3. The rearrangement joins TRBV30 to TRBJ2-7; unclear D gene. The CDR3 totals 11 residues. Germline V gene data show CDR1 as GTSNPN and CDR2 as SVGIG (reference sequence). V was shortened by 3 bases and J by 0 bases, with 3 bases between the two germline ends. The CDR3 DNA reads TGTGCCTGGAGCACCTCCTACGAGCAGTACTTC. The encoded protein is CAWSTSYEQYF.

J is TRBJ2-7 and V is TRBV6-5, with D unresolved. Trimming pared 7 bases from V and 4 bases from J, leaving 11 bases between. The CDR3 contains 12 residues. Germline V gene lookup returns CDR1 MNHEY and CDR2 SVGAGI. The CDR3 reads CASTDPEYEQYF. The CDR3 nucleotides read TGTGCCAGCACCGACCCGGAATACGAGCAGTACTTC.

This clone was seen just once. V usage is TRBV27 and J usage is TRBJ2-5; no clear D gene. The germline gives CDR1 MNHEY, CDR2 SMNVEV (reference sequence). Trimming cost V 2 bases and J 1 base, with 8 bases left between them. CDR3 size: 14 residues. The CDR3 DNA is TGTGCCAGCAGTTTAGGGTCACCCCAAGAGACCCAGTACTTC. This translates into CASSLGSPQETQYF.

The gene calls are TRBV30 and TRBJ2-7; 7 nucleotides line up with TRBD1. This CDR3 has 14 amino acids. The V gene end was trimmed by 2 bases and the J gene end by 3 bases; junction bases not matched to a gene: 7. Germline V CDR1 and CDR2: GTSNPN, SVGIG (reference sequence). CDR3 sequence (DNA): TGTGCCTGGAGTCCGGGACAGTTATTCTACGAGCAGTACTTC. This gives the protein CAWSPGQLFYEQYF.

This clone was detected many times. This chain connects TRBV29-1 to TRBJ2-5; 12 bases fit TRBD2. The germline V gene encodes CDR1 SQVTM and CDR2 ANQGSEA. The CDR3 contains 16 residues. The J segment lost 2 bases and the V segment lost 2 bases, leaving 6 bases of the junction unmatched. DNA of the CDR3: TGCAGCGTTGAAATACTAGCGGGGGGATCTCAAGAGACCCAGTACTTC. This codes for CSVEILAGGSQETQYF. Together with reference TRBV29-1 and TRBJ2-5, the CDR3 gives the full variable domain: SAVISQKPSRDICQRGTSLTIQCQVDSQVTMMFWYRQQPGQSLTLIATANQGSEATYESGFVIDKFPISRPNLTFSTLTVSNMSPEDSSIYLCSVEILAGGSQETQYFGPGTRLLVL.

This clone occurred once. The gene calls are TRBV2 and TRBJ1-1, with 8 nucleotides matching TRBD1. In germline, CDR1 is SNHLY, CDR2 FYNNEI. Trimming took 2 bases from V and 8 from J; bases not matched to a gene: 4. CDR3 size: 13 residues. The DNA of the CDR3 is TGTGCCAGCAGTGAACAGGGGGCTCCGGAAGCTTTCTTT. The encoded protein is CASSEQGAPEAFF.